Listed below are T cell receptor beta chains from one sample, sequenced in a study of cytomegalovirus exposure and HLA in healthy donors. Sequencing used immunoSEQ multiplex PCR; TCRdb keeps in-frame clones, though not all of them. Recorded for this sample: tens of thousands of clones. Sequencing was carried out using PBMCs. The source is a man between 45 and 60 years old in good health and CMV-seronegative. Each CDR3 is given with its conserved first and last residue. The order of the fields is V gene, J gene, D gene, CDR3 protein, CDR3 DNA. D genes are given only for firm matches.

>TRBV5-4|TRBJ2-7|NA
CASGDSYEQYF
TGTGCCAGCGGAGATTCCTACGAGCAGTACTTC
>TRBV7-2|TRBJ2-2|NA
CASSFYRTMNTGELFF
TGTGCCAGCAGCTTTTACAGGACAATGAACACCGGGGAGCTGTTTTTT
>TRBV5-4|TRBJ1-1|NA
CASSLSGIETEAFF
TGTGCCAGCAGCTTGAGCGGGATAGAGACTGAAGCTTTCTTT
>TRBV4-2|TRBJ2-7|TRBD1
CASSQAPTGDYEQYF
TGTGCCAGCAGCCAAGCCCCCACAGGGGACTACGAGCAGTACTTC
>TRBV7-8|TRBJ2-7|NA
CASSPRQGTAYEQYF
TGTGCCAGCAGCCCGCGTCAGGGAACTGCGTACGAGCAGTACTTC
>TRBV2|TRBJ2-1|NA
CASSERDEQFF
TGTGCCAGCAGTGAGCGGGATGAGCAGTTCTTC
>TRBV6-6|TRBJ2-7|TRBD1
CASKKGTGTAAYEQYF
TGTGCCAGCAAAAAAGGGACCGGGACAGCGGCCTACGAGCAGTACTTC
>TRBV18|TRBJ2-7|TRBD1
CASSPMGQTHEQYF
TGTGCCAGCTCACCAATGGGACAGACTCATGAGCAGTACTTC
>TRBV5-5|TRBJ2-1|TRBD2
CASSVTSGGLLYNEQFF
TGTGCCAGCAGCGTCACTAGCGGGGGGCTCCTTTACAATGAGCAGTTCTTC
>TRBV9|TRBJ2-4|TRBD1
CASSSTGGAKNIQYF
TGTGCCAGCAGCTCTACAGGGGGAGCCAAAAACATTCAGTACTTC
>TRBV11-2|TRBJ2-5|NA
CASSLSRVWETQYF
TGTGCCAGCAGCTTATCCCGGGTTTGGGAGACCCAGTACTTC
>TRBV6-5|TRBJ2-2|NA
CASRNYRAGELFF
TGTGCCAGCAGAAATTACAGGGCCGGGGAGCTGTTTTTT
>TRBV6-5|TRBJ1-1|NA
CASSYYRGAGGTEAFF
TGTGCCAGCAGTTACTACCGAGGTGCCGGGGGCACTGAAGCTTTCTTT
>TRBV7-2|TRBJ2-7|NA
CASSFISTGRVYEQYF
TGTGCCAGCAGCTTCATCTCTACGGGGAGAGTCTACGAGCAGTACTTC
>TRBV5-8|TRBJ1-2|TRBD1
CASSFTATGPYGYTF
TGTGCCAGCAGCTTTACCGCGACAGGGCCATATGGCTACACCTTC
>TRBV2|TRBJ1-1|NA
CASSNTVSAFF
TGTGCCAGCAGTAATACAGTTTCTGCTTTCTTT
>TRBV2|TRBJ2-7|TRBD1
CASSDGTGNYEQYF
TGTGCCAGCAGTGATGGGACAGGGAACTACGAGCAGTACTTC
>TRBV7-3|TRBJ1-1|NA
CASSPGQNTEAFF
TGTGCCAGCAGCCCAGGACAGAACACTGAAGCTTTCTTT
>TRBV28|TRBJ1-4|TRBD1
CASRLTGDEKLFF
TGTGCCAGCAGGCTTACAGGGGATGAAAAACTGTTTTTT
>TRBV28|TRBJ1-4|TRBD1
CASSSPGQGNEKLFF
TGTGCCAGCAGTTCACCGGGACAGGGTAATGAAAAACTGTTTTTT
>TRBV6-5|TRBJ2-2|NA
CASSYYGFTGELFF
TGTGCCAGCAGTTACTACGGTTTCACCGGGGAGCTGTTTTTT
>TRBV5-1|TRBJ2-3|TRBD2
CASSLGGTSITDTQYF
TGCGCCAGCAGCTTGGGGGGGACTAGTATTACAGATACGCAGTATTTT
>TRBV10-2|TRBJ2-6|TRBD2
CANPGRLVRGVSGANVLTF
TGCGCCAACCCCGGCCGACTAGTGCGGGGGGTCTCTGGGGCCAACGTCCTGACTTTC
>TRBV7-2|TRBJ2-1|TRBD2
CASSLLAGGHNEQFF
TGTGCCAGCAGCTTACTAGCGGGGGGCCACAATGAGCAGTTCTTC
>TRBV9|TRBJ1-1|NA
CASRGQLNTEAFF
TGTGCCAGCAGGGGACAATTGAACACTGAAGCTTTCTTT
>TRBV7-6|TRBJ1-2|NA
CASSPRGARFSGYTF
TGTGCCAGCAGCCCTCGGGGGGCGAGGTTCAGTGGCTACACCTTC
>TRBV27|TRBJ1-1|NA
CASSFGNTGTLNTEAFF
TGTGCCAGCAGTTTTGGAAACACAGGAACCTTGAACACTGAAGCTTTCTTT
>TRBV6-5|TRBJ1-2|NA
CASSRPGTYGYTF
TGTGCCAGCAGTCGACCGGGAACCTATGGCTACACCTTC
>TRBV5-6|TRBJ2-2|NA
CASNPLLAYTGELFF
TGTGCCAGCAACCCCCTTTTAGCGTACACCGGGGAGCTGTTTTTT
>TRBV6-1|TRBJ2-2|NA
CASRGTFPTGELFF
TGTGCCAGCAGGGGGACATTTCCCACCGGGGAGCTGTTTTTT
>TRBV5-6|TRBJ1-5|TRBD1
CASSRQGRTNQPQHF
TGTGCCAGCAGCCGACAGGGTCGAACCAATCAGCCCCAGCATTTT
>TRBV5-1|TRBJ1-1|NA
CASSLTSGTSANTEAFF
TGCGCCAGCAGCTTGACCTCAGGGACATCCGCGAACACTGAAGCTTTCTTT
>TRBV21-1|TRBJ1-2|NA
CASSKVVEGVGYGYTF
TGTGCCAGCAGCAAAGTTGTAGAGGGGGTTGGCTATGGCTACACCTTC
>TRBV6-6|TRBJ1-2|NA
CASDREPNYGYTF
TGTGCCAGCGACCGGGAACCTAACTATGGCTACACCTTC
>TRBV12-1|TRBJ1-2|NA
CASSPTDRFKGYTF
TGTGCCAGCAGCCCCACGGACAGGTTTAAAGGCTACACCTTC
>TRBV25-1|TRBJ2-7|NA
CASSESRTYEQYF
TGTGCCAGCAGTGAATCTAGGACCTACGAGCAGTACTTC
>TRBV5-1|TRBJ2-7|TRBD1
CASHSGTVTYEQYF
TGCGCCAGCCACTCCGGGACAGTCACCTACGAGCAGTACTTC
>TRBV27|TRBJ2-6|NA
CASSLGGSFSGANVLTF
TGTGCCAGCAGTTTAGGCGGCAGCTTCTCTGGGGCCAACGTCCTGACTTTC
>TRBV5-1|TRBJ1-5|NA
CASSRESNQPQHF
TGCGCCAGCAGCCGGGAGAGTAATCAGCCCCAGCATTTT
>TRBV5-1|TRBJ1-4|NA
CASSFQGGEKLFF
TGCGCCAGCAGCTTCCAGGGCGGTGAAAAACTGTTTTTT
>TRBV9|TRBJ2-1|TRBD2
CASNPRGDINNEQFF
TGTGCCAGCAACCCTCGGGGGGATATCAACAATGAGCAGTTCTTC
>TRBV19|TRBJ2-7|TRBD2
CASSTPEAGAWGEQYF
TGTGCCAGTAGTACCCCCGAAGCGGGGGCATGGGGCGAGCAGTACTTC
>TRBV2|TRBJ2-1|NA
CASSVETGLYNEQFF
TGTGCCAGCAGTGTAGAGACAGGCCTATACAATGAGCAGTTCTTC
>TRBV19|TRBJ1-5|TRBD1
CASSIIGTGHQPQHF
TGTGCCAGTAGTATAATTGGGACAGGGCATCAGCCCCAGCATTTT
>TRBV4-1|TRBJ2-2|NA
CASEQSQNTGELFF
TGCGCCAGCGAACAGAGCCAAAACACCGGGGAGCTGTTTTTT
>TRBV7-2|TRBJ1-5|TRBD1
CASSQRQGNQPQHF
TGTGCCAGCAGCCAACGACAGGGGAATCAGCCCCAGCATTTT
>TRBV9|TRBJ1-2|NA
CASSLGLYGYTF
TGTGCCAGCAGTCTGGGACTCTATGGCTACACCTTC
>TRBV19|TRBJ1-1|NA
CASSTGWNTEAFF
TGTGCCAGTAGTACAGGGTGGAACACTGAAGCTTTCTTT
>TRBV5-1|TRBJ2-5|NA
CASSLTRQWSETQYF
TGCGCCAGCAGCTTAACGAGGCAGTGGAGTGAGACCCAGTACTTC
>TRBV9|TRBJ1-5|TRBD1
CASSVGPGGYNQPQHF
TGTGCCAGCAGCGTTGGGCCAGGGGGTTACAATCAGCCCCAGCATTTT
>TRBV18|TRBJ2-3|NA
CASSPSGTSTDTQYF
TGTGCCAGCTCACCGTCGGGAACTAGCACAGATACGCAGTATTTT
>TRBV7-2|TRBJ1-1|NA
CASSSLSGSMNTEAFF
TGTGCCAGCAGCTCCCTTTCAGGGTCCATGAACACTGAAGCTTTCTTT